Presented here are 27 T cell receptor beta chains from one specimen sequenced in a study of T-cell reconstitution after alpha-beta-depleted transplantation in children. Library preparation (for TCRbeta) was performed with unique molecular identifiers. MiXCR, applied by TCRdb to the PCR reads, yields one record per CDR3 protein. Here the sample spans over 70,000 distinct CDR3 sequences, 9.5% to 15% being singletons. This material consisted of PBMCs from the stem cell graft donor, taken from the stem cell graft. These TCRs come from a human donor who donated a stem cell graft to a child with inherited bone marrow failure.

The sample holds many counts of this clonotype. This chain links TRBV27 with TRBJ1-4; D gene unclear. V dropped 3 bases and J dropped 7 bases, with 15 bases sitting between them. Germline CDR1 reads MNHEY; CDR2 reads SMNVEV (reference sequence). The CDR3 has 15 residues. CDR3 protein: CASSFGLRESEKLFF. As DNA, the CDR3 is TGTGCCAGCAGTTTCGGTCTCAGAGAAAGTGAAAAACTGTTTTTT.

This clonotype was observed at least ten times. This CDR3 is CASSGTGDYEQYF. The CDR3 DNA follows: TGTGCCAGCAGCGGGACAGGAGACTACGAGCAGTACTTC. The chain employs TRBV6-5 and TRBJ2-7, with 8 positions matching TRBD1. The length of the CDR3 is 13 residues. Trimming removed 6 bases from V and 3 bases from J; junction bases left unmatched: 4. CDR1 and CDR2 (germline): MNHEY, SVGAGI.

The rearrangement joins TRBV6-5 to TRBJ2-3; the match to TRBD1 covers 10 bases. V dropped 8 bases and J dropped 2; count of bases not matched to a gene: 10. This CDR3 region has 16 residues. Germline CDR1 MNHEY, CDR2 SVGAGI. CDR3 DNA: TGTGCCAGCCTACGCGCCGGGACAGGGGACACAGATACGCAGTATTTT. It codes for CASLRAGTGDTDTQYF.

This clonotype was seen ten or more times. The chain has TRBV5-5 and TRBJ2-7; D call uncertain. The CDR3 has 14 amino acids. Trimming left V 6 bases short and J 0 bases short, with 13 bases between. Germline CDR1 reads SGHKS; CDR2 reads YYEKEE (reference sequence). The CDR3 loop is CASTRLLGSYEQYF. The CDR3 nucleotides are TGTGCCAGCACCAGACTTTTGGGCTCCTACGAGCAGTACTTC.

This clonotype was recorded at least ten times. The chain links TRBV20-1 to TRBJ1-2, with TRBD1 matching 7 bases. The CDR3 totals 14 residues. With V trimmed by 5 bases and J by 4 bases, 10 bases remained unmatched. In germline, CDR1 is DFQATT, CDR2 SNEGSKA (reference sequence). DNA of the CDR3: TGCAGTGCTCAACCATCCGGGACAGTCTATGGCTACACCTTC. Amino acid sequence: CSAQPSGTVYGYTF.

In this sample, this clonotype turned up a few times. V is TRBV18 and J is TRBJ1-5; D is uncertain. Between the trimmed V and J ends, which lost 2 bases and 1 base, there was a span of 6 bases. CDR3 length: 14 amino acids. Per the germline V gene, CDR1 is KGHSH and CDR2 is LQKENI. In DNA form, the CDR3 reads TGTGCCAGCTCACCAGGGATGAGCAATCAGCCCCAGCATTTT. Residues: CASSPGMSNQPQHF. The complete variable domain, with remaining parts taken from reference TRBV18 and TRBJ1-5, reads NAGVMQNPRHLVRRRGQEARLRCSPMKGHSHVYWYRQLPEEGLKFMVYLQKENIIDESGMPKERFSAEFPKEGPSILRIQQVVRGDSAAYFCASSPGMSNQPQHFGDGTRLSIL.

The chain has TRBV20-1 and TRBJ2-7; 10 nucleotides agree with TRBD2. The V gene's germline CDR1 is DFQATT and CDR2 SNEGSKA (reference sequence). V trimming: 1 base; J trimming: 0 bases; junction bases outside the gene matches: 6. This CDR3 is 16 amino acids long. The CDR3 DNA sequence: TGCAGTGCTAGAGGGGGAGCTAGCGGGGGCTCCTACGAGCAGTACTTC. Encoded protein: CSARGGASGGSYEQYF.

The chain employs TRBV5-4 and TRBJ1-5; 7 positions match TRBD1. Germline trimming cut 3 bases from V and 2 bases from J; bases unmatched to any gene: 5. This CDR3 has 15 residues. Germline CDR1 reads SGHNT; CDR2 reads YYREEE (reference sequence). Here the CDR3 DNA reads TGTGCCAGCAGCTCTGGGACAGAGCGCAATCAGCCCCAGCATTTT. Protein product: CASSSGTERNQPQHF. Variable domain in full (rest from reference TRBV5-4 and TRBJ1-5): ETGVTQSPTHLIKTRGQQVTLRCSSQSGHNTVSWYQQALGQGPQFIFQYYREEENGRGNFPPRFSGLQFPNYSSELNVNALELDDSALYLCASSSGTERNQPQHFGDGTRLSIL.

This rearrangement joins TRBV4-3 to TRBJ1-1; D is perhaps TRBD1 (6 bases). V lost 3 bases and J 1 base, leaving 21 bases between the germline ends. Germline CDR1 LGHNA, CDR2 YSLEER. This CDR3 is built from 18 residues. Here the CDR3 reads CASSQSWGRGDKNTEAFF. CDR3 nucleotides: TGCGCCAGCAGCCAGAGTTGGGGCAGGGGAGATAAGAACACTGAAGCTTTCTTT.

To note about this clonotype: One junction end does not reproduce the germline sequence, and a read error may be involved. The chain carries TRBV15 and TRBJ2-5, with D possibly matching TRBD2 (5 bases). The germline V gene encodes CDR1 LNHNV and CDR2 YYDKDF (reference sequence). CDR3 length: 13 amino acids. CDR3 sequence (DNA): TGTGGGACCAGCAGAGATACATGGGAGACCCATTACTTC. Amino acid sequence: CGTSRDTWETHYF.

This clonotype was recorded a few times. The CDR3 here is CASSAGTYLDYEQYF. The CDR3, as DNA: TGTGCCAGCAGCGCCGGGACTTACCTCGACTACGAGCAGTACTTC. The chain links TRBV11-1 to TRBJ2-7, with D maybe TRBD2 (6 bases). Germline loops: CDR1 SGHAT, CDR2 FQDESV (reference sequence). V dropped 5 bases and J dropped 3 bases, with 17 bases sitting between them. CDR3 size: 15 residues.

This clonotype was detected many times. This chain's CDR3 is CASTPRVGNQPQHF. CDR3 bases: TGTGCCAGCACCCCTAGGGTGGGGAATCAGCCCCAGCATTTT. This chain uses TRBV7-2 with TRBJ1-5; D is unclear. The germline gives CDR1 SGHTA, CDR2 FQGNSA. This CDR3 comprises 14 residues. V was pared by 7 bases and J by 4 bases, with 14 bases between.

This clonotype was observed at least ten times. The J gene is TRBJ1-4, the V gene TRBV4-2; D remains ambiguous. Deletions cut 0 bases from V and 0 bases from J, with 5 bases between. The germline gives CDR1 LGHNA, CDR2 YNFKEQ. CDR3 length: 15 residues. CDR3 sequence (DNA): TGTGCCAGCAGCCAAGATAGGGCAACTAATGAAAAACTGTTTTTT. This translates into CASSQDRATNEKLFF.

This clonotype was detected ten times or more. This chain uses TRBV20-1 with TRBJ2-7; 9 nucleotides line up with TRBD1. J was trimmed by 1 base and V by 1 base; bases with no gene match: 8. This CDR3 contains 16 residues. Looked up from germline, CDR1 is DFQATT and CDR2 is SNEGSKA (reference sequence). Here the CDR3 reads CSARATTGGVSYEQYF. In nucleotides, the CDR3 is TGCAGTGCTAGAGCAACGACAGGGGGAGTTTCCTACGAGCAGTACTTC.

This clonotype has ten or more counts. V and J are TRBV5-1 and TRBJ2-3; no clear D gene. V was shortened by 0 bases and J by 4 bases, with 12 bases between the two germline ends. This CDR3 contains 15 residues. The germline CDR1 and CDR2 sequences are SGHRS and YFSETQ. The CDR3: CASSLEPGEADTQYF. For the CDR3, the DNA is TGCGCCAGCAGCTTGGAGCCCGGTGAGGCAGATACGCAGTATTTT. Based on the CDR3 plus reference TRBV5-1 and TRBJ2-3, the full variable domain is KAGVTQTPRYLIKTRGQQVTLSCSPISGHRSVSWYQQTPGQGLQFLFEYFSETQRNKGNFPGRFSGRQFSNSRSEMNVSTLELGDSALYLCASSLEPGEADTQYFGPGTRLTVL.

This clonotype was seen a single time. The J gene is TRBJ2-2, the V gene TRBV3-1; no definite D call. Germline V lookup: CDR1 LGHDT, CDR2 YNNKEL (reference sequence). The CDR3 runs to 15 residues. The V end lost 2 bases, the J end lost 7 bases, and 14 bases lay between the germline ends. The CDR3 bases are TGTGCCAGCAGCCAAACGACCCTGGGTCACGGGGAGCTGTTTTTT. It yields the protein CASSQTTLGHGELFF.

The rearrangement links TRBV7-2 to TRBJ2-7; possible D gene TRBD1, 5 bases. The CDR3 runs to 15 residues. V lost 4 bases and J 7 bases, leaving 20 bases between the germline ends. Germline CDR1 and CDR2: SGHTA and FQGNSA. CDR3 loop: CASSSPQGFLREQYF. The DNA of the CDR3 is TGTGCCAGCAGCTCTCCGCAGGGCTTCCTAAGAGAGCAGTACTTC. Variable domain in full (rest from reference TRBV7-2 and TRBJ2-7): GAGVSQSPSNKVTEKGKDVELRCDPISGHTALYWYRQSLGQGLEFLIYFQGNSAPDKSGLPSDRFSAERTGGSVSTLTIQRTQQEDSAVYLCASSSPQGFLREQYFGPGTRLTVT.

The sample holds many counts of this clonotype. The V gene is TRBV4-3, the J gene TRBJ1-2; 7 bases are shared with TRBD1. The CDR3 runs 15 residues. The V segment lost 0 bases and the J segment 8 bases; nucleotides outside the gene matches: 9. Germline V gives CDR1 LGHNA, CDR2 YSLEER. CDR3 residues: CASSQDRQGGVGYTF. CDR3 sequence (DNA): TGCGCCAGCAGCCAAGACAGGCAGGGGGGTGTAGGCTACACCTTC.

Many counts were recorded for this clonotype. The chain uses TRBV5-1 and TRBJ2-7; TRBD1 aligns across 10 bases. The V segment lost 7 bases and the J segment 5 bases; nucleotides outside the gene matches: 9. CDR1 is SGHRS, CDR2 YFSETQ, per germline. The CDR3 extends over 14 amino acids. CDR3 residues: CASAFKDRGDEQYF. The CDR3 bases are TGCGCCAGCGCATTCAAGGACAGGGGGGACGAGCAGTACTTC.

This clonotype has only a few counts. This rearrangement joins TRBV4-3 to TRBJ2-7, with 8 positions matching TRBD2. The CDR3 has 15 residues. The ends lost 0 bases at V and 2 bases at J; junction bases unmatched: 3. CDR1 LGHNA and CDR2 YSLEER come from the germline V gene. The CDR3 sequence is CASSQELAEPYEQYF. CDR3 coding DNA: TGCGCCAGCAGCCAAGAACTAGCGGAGCCCTACGAGCAGTACTTC.

The table lists this clonotype with many counts. V and J are TRBV5-4 and TRBJ2-3; tentatively, D is TRBD1 (6 bases). CDR1 and CDR2 (germline): SGHNT, YYREEE (reference sequence). The CDR3 runs to 14 residues. V lost 1 base, J lost 4 bases, and 10 bases lay in between. The CDR3 sequence is CASSLQGSSDTQYF. DNA of the CDR3: TGTGCCAGCAGCTTGCAGGGGTCGTCAGATACGCAGTATTTT.

This chain connects TRBV9 to TRBJ1-4; TRBD1 aligns across 7 bases. Unmatched junction bases numbered 13, after V lost 4 bases and J lost 7 bases. The CDR3 spans 16 residues. CDR1 SGDLS and CDR2 YYNGEE come from the germline V gene. CDR3 in DNA: TGTGCCAGCAGCCCAGCATCTGGGACAGAGGCTGAAAAACTGTTTTTT. Protein sequence: CASSPASGTEAEKLFF.

This clonotype was counted many times. The genes are TRBV12-3 or TRBV12-4 and TRBJ2-2; D is possibly TRBD2 (6 bases). The germline V and J ends were trimmed by 5 bases and 0 bases, with 10 bases remaining between them. This CDR3 comprises 15 residues. The CDR3: CASSPPGANTGELFF. As DNA, the CDR3 is TGTGCCAGCAGTCCCCCGGGGGCGAACACCGGGGAGCTGTTTTTT.

This clonotype was recorded many times. This chain uses TRBV12-3 or TRBV12-4 with TRBJ2-7, with 8 bases identical to TRBD1. CDR3 length equals 14 residues. Losses at the gene ends were 5 bases for V and 6 bases for J; bases not matched to a gene: 9. This CDR3 reads CASSDQGAQGEQYF. CDR3 nucleotide sequence: TGTGCCAGCAGTGATCAGGGGGCGCAGGGCGAGCAGTACTTC.

This clonotype appeared many times. The chain links TRBV29-1 to TRBJ2-1; 11 bases agree with TRBD2. The CDR3 length is 17 residues. Germline-derived CDR1 and CDR2 are SQVTM and ANQGSEA. The trim removed 3 bases at V and 4 bases at J, leaving 11 bases unmatched. This CDR3 is CSVDLAGGPVRYNEQFF. The CDR3, as DNA: TGCAGCGTTGATCTAGCGGGGGGCCCCGTCCGTTACAATGAGCAGTTCTTC.

This clonotype showed up many times. The CDR3 DNA sequence: TGCGCCAGTAAAGAGACCCAGGGGGCGGGCACTGAAGCTTTCTTT. Residues: CASKETQGAGTEAFF. The J gene is TRBJ1-1, the V gene TRBV5-1; 8 positions match TRBD1. The CDR3 length is 15 residues. With 8 bases clipped from V and 4 bases from J, the junction kept 13 bases outside the gene matches. Looked up from germline, CDR1 is SGHRS and CDR2 is YFSETQ. Supplemented by reference TRBV5-1 and TRBJ1-1, the full variable domain reads KAGVTQTPRYLIKTRGQQVTLSCSPISGHRSVSWYQQTPGQGLQFLFEYFSETQRNKGNFPGRFSGRQFSNSRSEMNVSTLELGDSALYLCASKETQGAGTEAFFGQGTRLTVV.

This clonotype has only a few counts. Written as DNA, the CDR3 is TGCGCCAGCAGCCAGCAGCCGGACCCTAACTATGGCTACACCTTC. Protein sequence: CASSQQPDPNYGYTF. The rearrangement links TRBV5-1 to TRBJ1-2; D remains unclear. The CDR3 loop spans 15 amino acids. Trimming removed 4 bases from V and 0 bases from J, with 13 bases in between. The germline V gene has CDR1 SGHRS and CDR2 YFSETQ.